This TCR beta chain was found in a study of CD8+ T cells in alopecia areata. Looking at the study overall: Treated patients swallowed 5 to 10 mg of oral tofacitinib twice daily.

Regarding treatment: oral pan-JAK inhibitor, 5-10 mg twice daily. This clone was detected only a few times. Its antigen is undetermined. RNA extraction and reverse transcription yielded cDNA as sequencing template. Some clones are missing from TCRdb's copy, which holds only in-frame ones; the method was immunoSEQ multiplex PCR. The table has some 200,000 clones, roughly three fifths seen once. General observations from the study: While tofacitinib was given, many expanded lesional clones persisted in scalp and blood. Greater clonality was observed in lesional scalp samples, especially alopecia totalis/universalis, versus normal scalp.

The V gene lost 5 bases and the J gene lost 5 bases, with 9 bases spanning the gap. The CDR3 extends over 12 amino acids. Per the germline V gene, CDR1 is SGHTA and CDR2 is FQGNSA. The source was CD4+ T cells sorted from blood, collected at week 4, from a patient treated with tofacitinib. V and J are TRBV7-2 and TRBJ2-5, with no clear D. The TCR originated in a human donor with alopecia areata. The CDR3 DNA reads as TGTGCCAGCAGCCCCGTGGGTGAGACCCAGTACTTC. Translating gives CASSPVGETQYF.